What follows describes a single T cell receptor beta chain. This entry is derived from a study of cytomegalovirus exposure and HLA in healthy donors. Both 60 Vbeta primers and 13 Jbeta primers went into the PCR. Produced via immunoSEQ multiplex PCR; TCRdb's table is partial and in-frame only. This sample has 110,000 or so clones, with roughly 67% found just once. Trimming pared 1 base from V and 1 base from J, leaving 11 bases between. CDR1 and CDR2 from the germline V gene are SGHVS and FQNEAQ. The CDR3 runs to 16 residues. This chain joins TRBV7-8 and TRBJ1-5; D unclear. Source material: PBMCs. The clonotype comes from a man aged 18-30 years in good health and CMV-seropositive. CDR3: CASSLGAWNSNQPQHF. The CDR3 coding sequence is TGTGCCAGCAGCTTAGGGGCCTGGAACAGCAATCAGCCCCAGCATTTT.